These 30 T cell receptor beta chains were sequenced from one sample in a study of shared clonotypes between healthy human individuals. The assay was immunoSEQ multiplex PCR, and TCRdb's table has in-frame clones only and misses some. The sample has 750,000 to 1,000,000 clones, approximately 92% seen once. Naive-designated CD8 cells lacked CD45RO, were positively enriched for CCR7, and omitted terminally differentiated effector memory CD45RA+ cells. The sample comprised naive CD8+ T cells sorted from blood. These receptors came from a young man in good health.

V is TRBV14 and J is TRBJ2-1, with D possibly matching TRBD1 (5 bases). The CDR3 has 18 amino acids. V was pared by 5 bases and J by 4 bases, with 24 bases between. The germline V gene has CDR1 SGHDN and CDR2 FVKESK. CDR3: CASSLTHGEKDIYNEQFF. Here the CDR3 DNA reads TGTGCCAGCAGCTTAACGCACGGCGAGAAGGACATTTACAATGAGCAGTTCTTC. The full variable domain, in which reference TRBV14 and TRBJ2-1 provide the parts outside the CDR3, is EAGVTQFPSHSVIEKGQTVTLRCDPISGHDNLYWYRRVMGKEIKFLLHFVKESKQDESGMPNNRFLAERTGGTYSTLKVQPAELEDSGVYFCASSLTHGEKDIYNEQFFGPGTRLTVL.

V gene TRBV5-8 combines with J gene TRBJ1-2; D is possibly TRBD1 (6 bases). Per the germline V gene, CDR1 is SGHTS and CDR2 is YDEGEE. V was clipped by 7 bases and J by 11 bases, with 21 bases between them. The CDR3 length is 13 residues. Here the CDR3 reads CASPGGPPAGYTF. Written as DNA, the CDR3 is TGTGCCAGCCCTGGGGGGCCTCCGGCGGGTTACACCTTC. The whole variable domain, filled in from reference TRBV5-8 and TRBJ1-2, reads EAGVTQSPTHLIKTRGQQATLRCSPISGHTSVYWYQQALGLGLQFLLWYDEGEERNRGNFPPRFSGRQFPNYSSELNVNALELEDSALYLCASPGGPPAGYTFGSGTRLTVV.

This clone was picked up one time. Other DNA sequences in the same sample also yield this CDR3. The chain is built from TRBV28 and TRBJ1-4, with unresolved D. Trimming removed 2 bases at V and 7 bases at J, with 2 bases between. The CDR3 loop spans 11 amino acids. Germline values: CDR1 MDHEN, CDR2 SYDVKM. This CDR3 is CASSLGEKLFF. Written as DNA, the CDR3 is TGTGCCAGCAGTTTAGGTGAAAAACTGTTTTTT.

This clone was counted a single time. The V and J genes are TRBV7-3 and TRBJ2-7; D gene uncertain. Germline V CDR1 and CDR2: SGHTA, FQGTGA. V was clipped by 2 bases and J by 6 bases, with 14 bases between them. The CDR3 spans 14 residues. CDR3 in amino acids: CASSLRANSCEQYF. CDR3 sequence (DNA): TGTGCCAGCAGCTTACGTGCTAATTCTTGCGAGCAGTACTTC.

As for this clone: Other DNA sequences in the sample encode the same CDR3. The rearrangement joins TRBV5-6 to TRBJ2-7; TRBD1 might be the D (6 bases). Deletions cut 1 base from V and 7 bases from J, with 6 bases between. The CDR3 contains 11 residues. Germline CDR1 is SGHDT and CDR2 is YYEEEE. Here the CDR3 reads CASSLTGEQYF. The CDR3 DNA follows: TGTGCCAGCAGCTTGACAGGGGAGCAGTACTTC.

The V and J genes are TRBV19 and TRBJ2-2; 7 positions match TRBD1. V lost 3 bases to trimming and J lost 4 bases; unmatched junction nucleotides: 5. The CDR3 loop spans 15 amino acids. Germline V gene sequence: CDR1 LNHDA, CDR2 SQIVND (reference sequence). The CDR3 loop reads CASSIQGVSTGELFF. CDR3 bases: TGTGCCAGTAGTATCCAGGGGGTGAGCACCGGGGAGCTGTTTTTT.

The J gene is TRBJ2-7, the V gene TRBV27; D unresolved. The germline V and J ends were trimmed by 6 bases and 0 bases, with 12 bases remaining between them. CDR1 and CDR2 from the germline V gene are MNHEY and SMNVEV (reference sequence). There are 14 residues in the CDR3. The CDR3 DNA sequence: TGTGCCAGCAGCATAACACGGATCTCCTACGAGCAGTACTTC. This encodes CASSITRISYEQYF.

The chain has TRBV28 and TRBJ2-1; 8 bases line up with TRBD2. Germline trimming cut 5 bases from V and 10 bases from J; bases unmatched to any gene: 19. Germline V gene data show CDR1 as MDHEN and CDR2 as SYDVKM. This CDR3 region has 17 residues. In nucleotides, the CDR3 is TGTGCCAGCAGTCTGGACAGCATGGAGGCGGGAGGAATCGAGCAGTTCTTC. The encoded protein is CASSLDSMEAGGIEQFF.

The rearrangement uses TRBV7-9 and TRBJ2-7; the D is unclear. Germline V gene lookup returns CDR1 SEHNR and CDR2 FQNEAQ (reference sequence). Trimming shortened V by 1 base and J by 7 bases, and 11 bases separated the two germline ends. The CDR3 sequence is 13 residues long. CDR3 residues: CASSLDLSTEQYF. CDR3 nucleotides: TGTGCCAGCAGCTTAGACCTCTCAACTGAGCAGTACTTC.

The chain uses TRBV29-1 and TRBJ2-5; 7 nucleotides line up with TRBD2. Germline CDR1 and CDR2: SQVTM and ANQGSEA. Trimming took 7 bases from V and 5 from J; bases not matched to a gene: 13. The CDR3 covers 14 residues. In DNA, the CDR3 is TGCAGCGCCGAAGGCGGGAGACTGGGGGAGACCCAGTACTTC. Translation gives CSAEGGRLGETQYF.

The DNA for the CDR3 is TGCAGCGTGGGACTAGCGGGGGAATCAAGCTCCTACAATGAGCAGTTCTTC. It specifies CSVGLAGESSSYNEQFF. The genes are TRBV29-1 and TRBJ2-1; 14 bases map to TRBD2. V gave up 6 bases and J gave up 0 bases; unmatched junction bases: 7. The CDR3 is 17 amino acids. CDR1 and CDR2 (germline): SQVTM, ANQGSEA.

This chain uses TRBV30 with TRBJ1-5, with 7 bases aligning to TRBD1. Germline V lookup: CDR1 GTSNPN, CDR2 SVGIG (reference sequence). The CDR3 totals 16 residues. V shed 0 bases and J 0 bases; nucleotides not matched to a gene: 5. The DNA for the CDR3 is TGTGCCTGGAGTGTGGGACAGCCAGTTAGCAATCAGCCCCAGCATTTT. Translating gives CAWSVGQPVSNQPQHF.

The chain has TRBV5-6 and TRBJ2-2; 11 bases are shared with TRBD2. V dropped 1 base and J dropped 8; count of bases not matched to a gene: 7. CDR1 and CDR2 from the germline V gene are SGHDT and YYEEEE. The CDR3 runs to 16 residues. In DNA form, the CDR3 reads TGTGCCAGCAGCTTGTCGCTAGCGGGAGGCTCTGGGGAGCTGTTTTTT. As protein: CASSLSLAGGSGELFF.

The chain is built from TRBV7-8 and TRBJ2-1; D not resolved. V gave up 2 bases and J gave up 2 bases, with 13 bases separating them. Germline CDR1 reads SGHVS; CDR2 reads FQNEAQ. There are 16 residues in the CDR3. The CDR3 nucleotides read TGTGCCAGCAGCTTATCAGTGCATAGCCCCTACAATGAGCAGTTCTTC. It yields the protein CASSLSVHSPYNEQFF.

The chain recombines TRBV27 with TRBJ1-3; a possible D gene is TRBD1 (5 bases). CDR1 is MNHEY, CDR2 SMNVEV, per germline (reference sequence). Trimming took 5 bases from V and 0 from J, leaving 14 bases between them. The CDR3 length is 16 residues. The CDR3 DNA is TGTGCCAGCAGTCCCCTGGGACTGAACTCTGGAAACACCATATATTTT. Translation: CASSPLGLNSGNTIYF.

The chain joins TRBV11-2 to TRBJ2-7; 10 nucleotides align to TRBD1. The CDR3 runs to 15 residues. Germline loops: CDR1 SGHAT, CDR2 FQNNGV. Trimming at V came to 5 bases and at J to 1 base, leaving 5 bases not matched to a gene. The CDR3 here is CASSRQGAISYEQYF. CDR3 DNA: TGTGCCAGCAGCCGACAGGGGGCTATTTCCTACGAGCAGTACTTC.

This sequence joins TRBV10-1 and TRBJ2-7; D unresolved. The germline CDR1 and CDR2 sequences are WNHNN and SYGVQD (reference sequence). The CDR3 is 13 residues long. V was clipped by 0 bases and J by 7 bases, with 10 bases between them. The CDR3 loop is CASSESLNREQYF. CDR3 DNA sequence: TGCGCCAGCAGTGAGTCGTTGAATCGGGAGCAGTACTTC.

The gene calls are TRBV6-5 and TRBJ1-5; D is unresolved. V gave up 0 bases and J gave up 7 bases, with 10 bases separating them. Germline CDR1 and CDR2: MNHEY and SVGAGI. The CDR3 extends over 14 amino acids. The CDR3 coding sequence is TGTGCCAGCAGTTACTCTCCGGGTACCCAGCCCCAGCATTTT. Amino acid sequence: CASSYSPGTQPQHF.

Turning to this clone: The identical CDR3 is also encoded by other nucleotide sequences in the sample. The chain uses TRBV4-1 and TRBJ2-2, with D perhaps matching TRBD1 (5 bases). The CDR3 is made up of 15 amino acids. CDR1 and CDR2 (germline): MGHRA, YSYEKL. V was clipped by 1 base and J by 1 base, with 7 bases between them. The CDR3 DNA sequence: TGCGCCAGCAGCCAAGTAGGACAGAACACCGGGGAGCTGTTTTTT. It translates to CASSQVGQNTGELFF.

CDR3 sequence (DNA): TGTGCCAGCATGGGGACTAGCGGTACAGGGGAGCAGTTCTTC. Its protein is CASMGTSGTGEQFF. V and J are TRBV28 and TRBJ2-1; 11 bases align to TRBD2. J gave up 10 bases and V 7 bases, and 9 bases lay outside the gene matches. The germline gives CDR1 MDHEN, CDR2 SYDVKM. This CDR3 region has 14 residues.

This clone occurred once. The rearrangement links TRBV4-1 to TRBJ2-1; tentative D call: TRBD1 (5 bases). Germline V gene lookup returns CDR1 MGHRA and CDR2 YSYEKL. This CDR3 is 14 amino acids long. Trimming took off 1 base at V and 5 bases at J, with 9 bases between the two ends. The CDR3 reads CASSQVSGNNEQFF. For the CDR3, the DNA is TGCGCCAGCAGCCAAGTCTCAGGGAACAATGAGCAGTTCTTC.

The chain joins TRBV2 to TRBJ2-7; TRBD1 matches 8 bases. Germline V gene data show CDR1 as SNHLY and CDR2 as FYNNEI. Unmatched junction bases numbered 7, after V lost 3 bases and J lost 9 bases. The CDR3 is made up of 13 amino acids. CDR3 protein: CASSDRGQNGQYF. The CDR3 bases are TGTGCCAGCAGTGACAGGGGGCAAAATGGGCAGTACTTC.

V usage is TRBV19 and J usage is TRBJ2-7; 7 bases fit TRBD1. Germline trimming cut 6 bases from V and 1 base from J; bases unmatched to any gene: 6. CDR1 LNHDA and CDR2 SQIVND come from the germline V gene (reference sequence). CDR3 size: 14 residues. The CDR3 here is CASRTGVESYEQYF. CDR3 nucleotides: TGTGCCAGTAGAACAGGGGTTGAATCCTACGAGCAGTACTTC.

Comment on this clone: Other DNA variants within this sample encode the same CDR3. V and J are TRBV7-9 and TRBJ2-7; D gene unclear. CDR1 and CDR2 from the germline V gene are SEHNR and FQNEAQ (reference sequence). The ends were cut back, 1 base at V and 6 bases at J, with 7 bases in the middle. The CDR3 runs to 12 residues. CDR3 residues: CASSLGSFEQYF. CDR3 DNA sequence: TGTGCCAGCAGCTTAGGTAGTTTCGAGCAGTACTTC.

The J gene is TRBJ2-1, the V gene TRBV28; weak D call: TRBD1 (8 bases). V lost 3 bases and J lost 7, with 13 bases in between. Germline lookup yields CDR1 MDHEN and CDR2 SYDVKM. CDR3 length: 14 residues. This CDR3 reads CASSFTGGGNEQFF. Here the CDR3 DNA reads TGTGCCAGCAGTTTTACAGGGGGAGGGAATGAGCAGTTCTTC.

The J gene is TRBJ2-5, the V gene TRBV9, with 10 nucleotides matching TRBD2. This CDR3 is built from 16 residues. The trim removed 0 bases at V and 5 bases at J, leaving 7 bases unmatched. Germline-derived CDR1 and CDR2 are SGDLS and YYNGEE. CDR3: CASSVGTSGIRETQYF. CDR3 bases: TGTGCCAGCAGCGTAGGCACTAGCGGGATTAGGGAGACCCAGTACTTC.

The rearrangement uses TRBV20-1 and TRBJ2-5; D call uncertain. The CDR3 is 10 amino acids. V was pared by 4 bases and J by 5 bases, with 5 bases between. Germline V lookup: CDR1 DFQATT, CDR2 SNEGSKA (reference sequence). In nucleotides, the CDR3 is TGCAGTGCTATCTCGGAGACCCAGTACTTC. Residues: CSAISETQYF.

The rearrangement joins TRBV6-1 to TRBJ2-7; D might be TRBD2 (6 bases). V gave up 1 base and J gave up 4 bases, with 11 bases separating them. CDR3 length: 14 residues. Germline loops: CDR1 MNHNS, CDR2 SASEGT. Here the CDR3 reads CASSEGRGEYEQYF. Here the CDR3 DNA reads TGTGCCAGCAGTGAAGGGAGGGGTGAGTACGAGCAGTACTTC.

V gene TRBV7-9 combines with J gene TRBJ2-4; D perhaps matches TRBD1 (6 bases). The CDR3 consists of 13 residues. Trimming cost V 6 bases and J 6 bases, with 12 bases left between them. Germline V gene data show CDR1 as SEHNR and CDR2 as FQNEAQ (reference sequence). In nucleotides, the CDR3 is TGTGCCAGCAGACCCGACAGGTTAAACATTCAGTACTTC. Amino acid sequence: CASRPDRLNIQYF.

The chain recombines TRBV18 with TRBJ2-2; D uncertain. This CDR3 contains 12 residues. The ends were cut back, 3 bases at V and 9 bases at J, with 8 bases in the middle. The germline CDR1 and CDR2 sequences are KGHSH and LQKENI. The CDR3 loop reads CASSPVGRELFF. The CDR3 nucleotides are TGTGCCAGCTCACCGGTCGGACGGGAGCTGTTTTTT.